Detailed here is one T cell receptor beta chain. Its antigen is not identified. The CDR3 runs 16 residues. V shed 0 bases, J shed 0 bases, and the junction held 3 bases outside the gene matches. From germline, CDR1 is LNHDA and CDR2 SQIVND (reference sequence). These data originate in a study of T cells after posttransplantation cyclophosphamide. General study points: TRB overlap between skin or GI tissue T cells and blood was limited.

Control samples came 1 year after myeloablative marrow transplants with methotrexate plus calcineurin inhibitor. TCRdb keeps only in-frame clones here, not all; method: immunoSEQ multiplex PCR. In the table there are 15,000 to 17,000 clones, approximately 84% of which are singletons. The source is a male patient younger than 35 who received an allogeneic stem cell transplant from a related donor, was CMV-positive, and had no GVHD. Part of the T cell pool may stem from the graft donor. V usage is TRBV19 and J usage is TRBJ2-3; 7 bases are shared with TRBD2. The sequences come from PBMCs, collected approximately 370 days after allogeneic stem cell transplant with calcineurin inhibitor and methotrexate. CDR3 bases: TGTGCCAGTAGTATAGATCTAGCGGTGAGCACAGATACGCAGTATTTT. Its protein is CASSIDLAVSTDTQYF.